A single sample gave rise to the 9 T cell receptor beta chains below, sequenced in a study of beta chain features in type 1 diabetes. The entirety of the isolated RNA underwent reverse transcription, so expressed TCRB transcripts were sequenced. Here immunoSEQ multiplex PCR was the method, and the copy in TCRdb shows in-frame clones only, minus some. The data show under 300,000 clones, roughly 24% seen once. Which antigens these TCRs recognize remains unknown. Findings of the study overall: People with Type 1 diabetes carried modestly yet significantly shorter TCRB CDR3s in all four CD4+ subsets.

The source material was naive CD4+ T cells from blood. The receptors shown here come from a woman in her 30s with type 1 diabetes.

This rearrangement joins TRBV18 to TRBJ2-7; TRBD2 is a possible D gene (5 bases). The CDR3 length is 13 residues. Trimming removed 3 bases from V and 6 bases from J, with 12 bases in between. From germline, CDR1 is KGHSH and CDR2 LQKENI. CDR3 sequence: CASSPPGGPEQYF. The CDR3 nucleotides are TGTGCCAGCTCACCCCCAGGAGGACCCGAGCAGTACTTC. The whole variable domain, remainder taken from reference TRBV18 and TRBJ2-7, is NAGVMQNPRHLVRRRGQEARLRCSPMKGHSHVYWYRQLPEEGLKFMVYLQKENIIDESGMPKERFSAEFPKEGPSILRIQQVVRGDSAAYFCASSPPGGPEQYFGPGTRLTVT.

This clone has only a few counts. This chain links TRBV10-3 with TRBJ2-7; 12 positions agree with TRBD2. The CDR3 runs to 15 residues. Germline assignment: CDR1 ENHRY and CDR2 SYGVKD. Trimming at V came to 5 bases and at J to 4 bases, leaving 6 bases not matched to a gene. The CDR3 loop is CAISSSGRAGYEQYF. CDR3 nucleotides: TGTGCCATCAGTTCTAGCGGGAGGGCCGGTTACGAGCAGTACTTC.

The chain's CDR3 is CSVAWGKGQGNYGYTF. In nucleotides, the CDR3 is TGCAGCGTTGCTTGGGGAAAGGGACAGGGCAACTATGGCTACACCTTC. The rearrangement links TRBV29-1 to TRBJ1-2; 9 nucleotides match TRBD1. From germline, CDR1 is SQVTM and CDR2 ANQGSEA. The length of the CDR3 is 16 residues. V lost 4 bases and J lost 2; bases outside the gene matches: 11.

This clone was found a few times. V and J are TRBV27 and TRBJ2-5, with 9 bases fitting TRBD1. This CDR3 is built from 16 residues. J lost 0 bases, V lost 5 bases, and 7 bases had no gene match. The germline V gene encodes CDR1 MNHEY and CDR2 SMNVEV (reference sequence). CDR3 nucleotides: TGTGCCAGCAGTGGACCCGGGACAGGGTACCAAGAGACCCAGTACTTC. Translation: CASSGPGTGYQETQYF.

This chain uses TRBV18 with TRBJ2-7; TRBD2 matches at 12 bases. CDR3 length equals 15 residues. The germline CDR1 and CDR2 sequences are KGHSH and LQKENI. V dropped 5 bases and J dropped 10; count of bases not matched to a gene: 12. The CDR3 here is CASSSGTSGSVVQYF. The CDR3 DNA sequence: TGTGCCAGCTCATCCGGGACTAGCGGGTCGGTGGTTCAGTACTTC.

This sequence joins TRBV7-9 and TRBJ2-5; TRBD2 might be the D (5 bases). The CDR3 totals 13 residues. Germline-derived CDR1 and CDR2 are SEHNR and FQNEAQ (reference sequence). Trimming left V 1 base short and J 5 bases short, with 8 bases between. CDR3 sequence reads: CASSLVGIETQYF. CDR3 DNA: TGTGCCAGCAGCTTAGTCGGGATTGAGACCCAGTACTTC.

The chain uses TRBV30 and TRBJ2-5; D remains ambiguous. Trimming left V 1 base short and J 1 base short, with 7 bases between. The length of the CDR3 is 13 residues. Per the germline V gene, CDR1 is GTSNPN and CDR2 is SVGIG (reference sequence). The CDR3 nucleotides read TGTGCCTGGAGTGGACTCGTCCAAGAGACCCAGTACTTC. Its translation is CAWSGLVQETQYF.

The chain couples TRBV29-1 to TRBJ2-7; D perhaps matches TRBD1 (6 bases). This CDR3 has 14 amino acids. The V gene's germline CDR1 is SQVTM and CDR2 ANQGSEA. Trimming stripped 4 bases from V and 3 bases from J, with 16 bases between. The CDR3, as DNA: TGCAGCGTTGCAGGGTCACTAGGGGGCTACGAGCAGTACTTC. Protein product: CSVAGSLGGYEQYF.

This sequence joins TRBV28 and TRBJ2-1; TRBD2 matches at 7 bases. After removal of 3 bases from V and 9 bases from J, the junction contained 11 bases not matched to a gene. Germline V lookup: CDR1 MDHEN, CDR2 SYDVKM. This CDR3 has 15 residues. The CDR3 sequence is CASSFGGIRLGEQFF. As DNA, the CDR3 is TGTGCCAGCAGTTTCGGGGGGATCAGGTTGGGTGAGCAGTTCTTC. Full variable domain (outside the CDR3, taken from reference TRBV28 and TRBJ2-1): DVKVTQSSRYLVKRTGEKVFLECVQDMDHENMFWYRQDPGLGLRLIYFSYDVKMKEKGDIPEGYSVSREKKERFSLILESASTNQTSMYLCASSFGGIRLGEQFFGPGTRLTVL.